The 26 T cell receptor beta chains given below trace back to one sample, sequenced in a study of cytomegalovirus exposure and HLA in healthy donors. In the PCR, 60 Vbeta and 13 Jbeta primers were used. The table came from immunoSEQ multiplex PCR; TCRdb's copy has only in-frame clones and leaves some out. The top ten hold 2.5% to 4% of the sample, which has around 100,000 clones, around 67% seen once. The sample consisted of PBMCs. These receptors originate from a woman aged 50 to 60 in good health and CMV-seronegative.

This rearrangement joins TRBV4-1 to TRBJ1-3, with D perhaps matching TRBD1 (5 bases). The CDR3 is made up of 14 amino acids. Germline CDR1 is MGHRA and CDR2 is YSYEKL. V shed 4 bases and J shed 4 bases, with 11 bases lying between them. The CDR3 DNA reads as TGCGCCAGCAGCCGGGCAGGGATCGGAAACACCATATATTTT. It specifies CASSRAGIGNTIYF.

In this sample, this clone turned up a few times. The chain couples TRBV4-2 to TRBJ2-7, with 13 bases aligning to TRBD2. V lost 2 bases to trimming and J lost 2 bases; unmatched junction nucleotides: 6. Germline CDR1 and CDR2: LGHNA and YNFKEQ. CDR3 length equals 17 residues. The DNA of the CDR3 is TGTGCCAGCAGCCAATTACCGGGACTAGCGGGAACCTACGAGCAGTACTTC. This translates into CASSQLPGLAGTYEQYF.

The CDR3 is CASSLSWGPGELFF. As DNA, the CDR3 is TGTGCCAGCAGCCTCTCGTGGGGGCCCGGGGAGCTGTTTTTT. The gene calls are TRBV7-2 and TRBJ2-2, with D possibly being TRBD1 (6 bases). Germline loops: CDR1 SGHTA, CDR2 FQGNSA. The CDR3 length is 14 residues. Trimming removed 5 bases from V and 6 bases from J, with 13 bases in between.

This clone was seen once. V and J are TRBV4-2 and TRBJ2-1, with TRBD2 identical over 10 bases. There are 16 residues in the CDR3. The germline CDR1 and CDR2 sequences are LGHNA and YNFKEQ. J gave up 2 bases and V 1 base, and 2 bases lay outside the gene matches. The CDR3, as DNA: TGTGCCAGCAGCCAAGGTGGGACTAGCGCCTACAATGAGCAGTTCTTC. The encoded protein is CASSQGGTSAYNEQFF.

In its sample, this clone was seen once. V gene TRBV7-2 combines with J gene TRBJ2-5; the match to TRBD1 covers 11 bases. This CDR3 is built from 15 residues. The germline gives CDR1 SGHTA, CDR2 FQGNSA. J gave up 5 bases and V 5 bases, and 7 bases lay outside the gene matches. Written as DNA, the CDR3 is TGTGCCAGCAGCCCGGGACAGGGGGGGATGGAGACCCAGTACTTC. Translation: CASSPGQGGMETQYF.

The V call is TRBV7-3, the J call TRBJ2-2; unclear D gene. Per the germline V gene, CDR1 is SGHTA and CDR2 is FQGTGA. The CDR3 has 14 residues. Trimming shortened V by 1 base and J by 5 bases, and 8 bases separated the two germline ends. The chain's CDR3 is CASSLRFETGELFF. The CDR3 DNA sequence: TGTGCCAGCAGCTTAAGATTTGAGACCGGGGAGCTGTTTTTT. Based on the CDR3 plus reference TRBV7-3 and TRBJ2-2, the full variable domain is GAGVSQTPSNKVTEKGKYVELRCDPISGHTALYWYRQSLGQGPEFLIYFQGTGAADDSGLPNDRFFAVRPEGSVSTLKIQRTERGDSAVYLCASSLRFETGELFFGEGSRLTVL.

The chain employs TRBV7-4 and TRBJ2-7; tentative D call: TRBD2 (5 bases). CDR1 and CDR2 from the germline V gene are SGHVT and SQSDAQ. Between the trimmed V and J ends, which lost 6 bases and 3 bases, there was a span of 18 bases. CDR3 length: 15 amino acids. The CDR3 region has the DNA TGTGCCAGCAGAAACATGAGGGTGGTAGTCTACGAGCAGTACTTC. Translated, it gives CASRNMRVVVYEQYF.

J is TRBJ2-3 and V is TRBV7-9; TRBD2 agrees at 10 bases. Germline trimming cut 4 bases from V and 4 bases from J; bases unmatched to any gene: 2. This CDR3 contains 14 residues. In germline, CDR1 is SEHNR, CDR2 FQNEAQ (reference sequence). The CDR3 DNA is TGTGCCAGCAGCTGGGGACTAGCGTCAGATACGCAGTATTTT. It yields the protein CASSWGLASDTQYF.

This clone was observed once. The chain recombines TRBV18 with TRBJ2-7; 9 positions agree with TRBD2. The CDR3 is 15 amino acids. The germline gives CDR1 KGHSH, CDR2 LQKENI. V trimming: 6 bases; J trimming: 2 bases; junction bases outside the gene matches: 8. CDR3 amino acids: CASSPSAGGPYEQYF. Written as DNA, the CDR3 is TGTGCCAGCTCTCCGTCAGCGGGGGGTCCCTACGAGCAGTACTTC.

This clone occurred a few times. The rearrangement links TRBV28 to TRBJ2-7; no clear D. V was clipped by 4 bases and J by 6 bases, with 7 bases between them. Germline CDR1 and CDR2: MDHEN and SYDVKM. This CDR3 spans 11 amino acids. CDR3: CASSSGTEQYF. In nucleotides, the CDR3 is TGTGCCAGCAGTTCAGGTACCGAGCAGTACTTC.

The chain employs TRBV7-7 and TRBJ2-3, with D perhaps TRBD2 (6 bases). CDR3 length equals 14 residues. Germline lookup yields CDR1 SSHAT and CDR2 FNYEAQ (reference sequence). Between the trimmed V and J ends, which lost 3 bases and 5 bases, there was a span of 12 bases. This CDR3 reads CASSLGLGIDTQYF. In DNA form, the CDR3 reads TGTGCCAGCAGCTTGGGACTTGGAATAGATACGCAGTATTTT.

The V gene is TRBV11-3, the J gene TRBJ1-6; D possibly corresponds to TRBD1 (5 bases). V lost 1 base and J 9 bases, leaving 13 bases between the germline ends. Germline V CDR1 and CDR2: SGHNT, YENEEA. This CDR3 contains 15 residues. The DNA for the CDR3 is TGTGCCAGCAGCTTAGGGGGCAGGGAAAGTTCACCCCTCCACTTT. Encoded protein: CASSLGGRESSPLHF.

This clone occurred once. The rearrangement joins TRBV7-9 to TRBJ2-1, with D possibly matching TRBD1 (5 bases). CDR1 is SEHNR and CDR2 is FQNEAQ in the germline V gene (reference sequence). Trimming left V 5 bases short and J 0 bases short, with 17 bases between. The CDR3 contains 17 residues. As DNA, the CDR3 is TGTGCCAGCAGCAAGCACACAGGCAGATACTCCTACAATGAGCAGTTCTTC. Protein product: CASSKHTGRYSYNEQFF.

The chain couples TRBV10-1 to TRBJ1-6; D not certain. Germline CDR1 WNHNN, CDR2 SYGVQD (reference sequence). This CDR3 region has 15 residues. V lost 6 bases to trimming and J lost 8 bases, with 17 bases between them. The CDR3 here is CASSMDAGRDSPLHF. The CDR3 DNA reads TGCGCCAGCAGCATGGACGCCGGGAGGGATTCACCCCTCCACTTT.

Remarks on this clone: An end of the junction does not agree with germline; a read error may underlie this. The CDR3 region has the DNA TGTGCCAGCAGCTTCCTGGGGGGACGGCGGCAAGGGACCCAGTACTTC. As protein: CASSFLGGRRQGTQYF. V is TRBV28 and J is TRBJ2-5; TRBD2 is a possible D gene (6 bases). Germline lookup yields CDR1 MDHEN and CDR2 SYDVKM. The CDR3 covers 16 residues.

The chain combines TRBV7-3 with TRBJ2-3, with TRBD2 as a possible D gene (6 bases). With 5 bases removed from V and 6 bases from J, the gap between germline ends came to 12 bases. CDR3 length: 13 residues. Germline CDR1 SGHTA, CDR2 FQGTGA. The chain's CDR3 is CASSAGTRDTQYF. CDR3 DNA: TGTGCCAGCAGCGCCGGGACTCGGGATACGCAGTATTTT.

The rearrangement uses TRBV30 and TRBJ1-2, with D perhaps matching TRBD1 (6 bases). The CDR3 runs to 13 residues. V was cut by 4 bases and J by 7 bases, with 16 bases left in between. From germline, CDR1 is GTSNPN and CDR2 SVGIG (reference sequence). CDR3 loop: CAWTQGILAGYTF. In nucleotides, the CDR3 is TGTGCCTGGACCCAGGGGATCCTTGCTGGCTACACCTTC.

The V call is TRBV29-1, the J call TRBJ1-1, with D tentatively TRBD1 (5 bases). Trimming shortened V by 3 bases and J by 4 bases, and 15 bases separated the two germline ends. CDR3 size: 14 residues. Germline V gene sequence: CDR1 SQVTM, CDR2 ANQGSEA. CDR3 in amino acids: CSVDGGGRTTEAFF. The DNA for the CDR3 is TGCAGCGTTGACGGGGGAGGGAGAACCACTGAAGCTTTCTTT. The full variable domain, completed using reference TRBV29-1 and TRBJ1-1, is SAVISQKPSRDICQRGTSLTIQCQVDSQVTMMFWYRQQPGQSLTLIATANQGSEATYESGFVIDKFPISRPNLTFSTLTVSNMSPEDSSIYLCSVDGGGRTTEAFFGQGTRLTVV.

The chain is built from TRBV10-3 and TRBJ2-7; D is possibly TRBD1 (6 bases). The germline CDR1 and CDR2 sequences are ENHRY and SYGVKD. CDR3 length equals 19 residues. The ends were cut back, 5 bases at V and 2 bases at J, with 28 bases in the middle. CDR3 amino acids: CAISTKTGLQLESAYEQYF. CDR3 bases: TGTGCCATCAGTACCAAGACAGGCCTTCAACTGGAGAGTGCCTACGAGCAGTACTTC.

Only a few counts were recorded for this clone. The gene calls are TRBV5-1 and TRBJ1-2; D may be TRBD1 (5 bases). This CDR3 is 15 amino acids long. In germline, CDR1 is SGHRS, CDR2 YFSETQ. V lost 3 bases to trimming and J lost 3 bases, with 15 bases between them. CDR3 sequence reads: CASSSFSGGDYGYTF. The CDR3 DNA follows: TGCGCCAGCAGCTCCTTTTCGGGGGGAGACTATGGCTACACCTTC.

This clone occurred a few times. CDR3 sequence (DNA): TGCGCCAGCAGCTTGGGAGTCCTCGCAACTAATGAAAAACTGTTTTTT. Its protein product is CASSLGVLATNEKLFF. The V and J genes are TRBV5-1 and TRBJ1-4; D is uncertain. V dropped 0 bases and J dropped 0 bases, with 9 bases sitting between them. The CDR3 is 16 residues long. Germline CDR1 is SGHRS and CDR2 is YFSETQ.

The CDR3 nucleotides read TGTGCCAGCAGTGCTGATTCGGGACATAGTATCCAGGGCCGCAATCAGCCCCAGCATTTT. Amino acids: CASSADSGHSIQGRNQPQHF. This chain connects TRBV6-1 to TRBJ1-5; possibly TRBD1 for D (6 bases). The CDR3 spans 20 residues. V gave up 4 bases and J gave up 2 bases, with 27 bases separating them. The germline CDR1 and CDR2 sequences are MNHNS and SASEGT.

This clone occurred once. The gene calls are TRBV4-3 and TRBJ2-7; TRBD2 matches 7 bases. This CDR3 comprises 16 residues. J lost 0 bases, V lost 0 bases, and 5 bases had no gene match. Germline CDR1 is LGHNA and CDR2 is YSLEER. Written as DNA, the CDR3 is TGCGCCAGCAGCCAAGATTTTGGCGGGAGCTCCTACGAGCAGTACTTC. Its translation is CASSQDFGGSSYEQYF.

V gene TRBV4-2 combines with J gene TRBJ2-7; 9 bases line up with TRBD1. V gave up 1 base and J gave up 6 bases; unmatched junction bases: 10. Germline V gene sequence: CDR1 LGHNA, CDR2 YNFKEQ. The CDR3 consists of 16 residues. The CDR3 coding sequence is TGTGCCAGCAGCCAAGTCACCGGGACAGGGACCCGCGAGCAGTACTTC. Residues: CASSQVTGTGTREQYF.

The chain combines TRBV9 with TRBJ2-7; 11 bases map to TRBD1. The V gene end was trimmed by 4 bases and the J gene end by 6 bases; junction bases not matched to a gene: 3. The CDR3 totals 13 residues. Germline-derived CDR1 and CDR2 are SGDLS and YYNGEE. The CDR3 spells CASSPGTGGEQYF. The CDR3 nucleotides read TGTGCCAGCAGCCCCGGGACAGGGGGCGAGCAGTACTTC.

This clone was counted a single time. This chain's CDR3 is CASTPGQINEKLFF. The CDR3 region has the DNA TGCGCCAGCACCCCTGGACAGATTAATGAAAAACTGTTTTTT. The chain uses TRBV5-1 and TRBJ1-4, with D possibly TRBD1 on 6 matching bases. V dropped 6 bases and J dropped 4 bases, with 13 bases sitting between them. This CDR3 has 14 residues. Looked up from germline, CDR1 is SGHRS and CDR2 is YFSETQ.